The 13 T cell receptor beta chains presented below share a single source sample, sequenced in a study of cytotoxic CD8 clonotypes in ibrutinib-treated CLL. Some clones are missing from TCRdb's copy, which holds only in-frame ones; the method was immunoSEQ multiplex PCR. The table lists some 290,000 clones, roughly 80% of them singletons, with 5.5% to 8% in the top ten. Sequencing used PBMCs, obtained before ibrutinib treatment. The receptors here all came from a human donor with chronic lymphocytic leukemia.

The chain joins TRBV28 to TRBJ2-1; 7 bases agree with TRBD1. V gave up 3 bases and J gave up 5 bases; unmatched junction bases: 7. Germline loops: CDR1 MDHEN, CDR2 SYDVKM. The CDR3 totals 15 residues. The CDR3 nucleotides are TGTGCCAGCAGTTTTAGGGGACAGCCAAACAATGAGCAGTTCTTC. It is translated as CASSFRGQPNNEQFF.

The gene calls are TRBV27 and TRBJ2-7, with D perhaps being TRBD1 or TRBD2 (5 bases each). The CDR3 loop spans 15 amino acids. Per germline, CDR1 MNHEY and CDR2 SMNVEV (reference sequence). Trimming removed 5 bases from V and 7 bases from J, with 21 bases in between. CDR3 loop: CASSPHRGRLLEQYF. The CDR3, as DNA: TGTGCCAGCAGTCCCCACCGGGGACGGCTATTGGAGCAGTACTTC.

CDR3 coding DNA: TGTGCCATCAGGACCGGGACAGGGTGGGGGGAGGACTATGGCTACACCTTC. It is translated as CAIRTGTGWGEDYGYTF. The chain couples TRBV10-3 to TRBJ1-2, with 9 bases that match TRBD1. In germline, CDR1 is ENHRY, CDR2 SYGVKD. Trimming at V came to 6 bases and at J to 3 bases, leaving 14 bases not matched to a gene. This CDR3 contains 17 residues.

In regard to this clone: Other DNA sequences within the sample encode an identical CDR3. The CDR3, as DNA: TGTGCCAGCAGCTTGCTCGGTGGCTACACCTTC. This gives the protein CASSLLGGYTF. This chain connects TRBV5-6 to TRBJ1-2; D gene ambiguous. With 1 base removed from V and 7 bases from J, the gap between germline ends came to 5 bases. This CDR3 comprises 11 residues. Germline assignment: CDR1 SGHDT and CDR2 YYEEEE.

This chain uses TRBV11-2 with TRBJ1-4; D gene uncertain. This CDR3 has 11 residues. CDR1 is SGHAT, CDR2 FQNNGV, per germline. The germline V and J ends were trimmed by 2 bases and 5 bases, with 0 bases remaining between them. The CDR3 DNA reads TGTGCCAGCAGCTTAAATGAAAAACTGTTTTTT. It encodes CASSLNEKLFF.

The rearrangement links TRBV7-8 to TRBJ2-1, with TRBD1 identical over 10 bases. Per germline, CDR1 SGHVS and CDR2 FQNEAQ. V was clipped by 5 bases and J by 3 bases; unmatched bases: 10. This CDR3 has 17 residues. Written as DNA, the CDR3 is TGTGCCAGCAGCAACCCGACAGGGGGCGCTTTCTACAATGAGCAGTTCTTC. It codes for CASSNPTGGAFYNEQFF.

This chain uses TRBV30 with TRBJ1-5; D is perhaps TRBD1 (5 bases). CDR1 GTSNPN and CDR2 SVGIG come from the germline V gene (reference sequence). The CDR3 runs 13 residues. Trimming shortened V by 5 bases and J by 9 bases, and 17 bases separated the two germline ends. The CDR3 loop is CAWGPQVGGPQHF. The CDR3 nucleotides are TGTGCCTGGGGCCCCCAAGTGGGGGGGCCCCAGCATTTT.

V is TRBV29-1 and J is TRBJ2-1, with 12 bases matching TRBD2. The CDR3 has 15 amino acids. The ends lost 5 bases at V and 9 bases at J; junction bases unmatched: 11. Germline V gives CDR1 SQVTM, CDR2 ANQGSEA. DNA for the CDR3: TGCAGCGTTAGCCTAGCGGGAGGGTATGTAAGTGAGCAGTTCTTC. The encoded protein is CSVSLAGGYVSEQFF.

V is TRBV7-3 and J is TRBJ2-1, with 9 positions matching TRBD2. CDR3 length: 14 residues. CDR1 is SGHTA, CDR2 FQGTGA, per germline. Trimming cost V 4 bases and J 6 bases; bases outside gene matches: 4. CDR3 amino acids: CASSSGLASNEQFF. CDR3 nucleotide sequence: TGTGCCAGCAGCTCCGGACTAGCGAGCAATGAGCAGTTCTTC.

The rearrangement uses TRBV14 and TRBJ1-1; D may be TRBD1 (6 bases). The CDR3 covers 17 residues. From germline, CDR1 is SGHDN and CDR2 FVKESK. Deletions cut 0 bases from V and 5 bases from J, with 19 bases between. CDR3 loop: CASSQDLGRGARTEAFF. CDR3 in DNA: TGTGCCAGCAGCCAAGATTTAGGGCGGGGGGCGCGGACTGAAGCTTTCTTT.

The chain recombines TRBV5-6 with TRBJ2-2; possibly TRBD1 for D (6 bases). There are 16 residues in the CDR3. Trimming pared 0 bases from V and 0 bases from J, leaving 9 bases between. CDR1 and CDR2 from the germline V gene are SGHDT and YYEEEE. CDR3 in DNA: TGTGCCAGCAGCTTGGTTGGGGGCGCGAACACCGGGGAGCTGTTTTTT. Amino acids: CASSLVGGANTGELFF.

This clone came up a few times. J is TRBJ2-3 and V is TRBV28; 10 nucleotides match TRBD1. Germline V gives CDR1 MDHEN, CDR2 SYDVKM. This CDR3 is built from 16 residues. J was trimmed by 4 bases and V by 3 bases; bases with no gene match: 7. The CDR3 nucleotides read TGTGCCAGCAGTTTTCTAGGGACAGGGGTGGCAGATACGCAGTATTTT. As protein: CASSFLGTGVADTQYF.

This clone was detected a few times. The chain recombines TRBV28 with TRBJ2-3; D remains unclear. CDR1 and CDR2 from the germline V gene are MDHEN and SYDVKM. V lost 5 bases and J lost 2, with 14 bases in between. CDR3 size: 15 residues. The CDR3 nucleotides read TGTGCCAGCAGTATACACTTTGGGGACACAGATACGCAGTATTTT. Its protein product is CASSIHFGDTDTQYF.